This TCR beta chain is drawn from a study of T-cell memory formation after mild COVID-19. At the level of the study: Clusters were largely donor specific.

As concerns this clonotype: The antigen remains undetermined.

The CDR3 loop spans 15 amino acids. Per germline, CDR1 LGHDT and CDR2 YNNKEL (reference sequence). The ends lost 5 bases at V and 4 bases at J; junction bases unmatched: 8. A single record per CDR3 protein comes from TCRdb applying MiXCR to the 5' RACE reads. The sample consists of 170,000 or so distinct CDR3 sequences, around a fifth of them appearing once. Study-level findings and limits: A subset of responding clones appeared in pre-infection memory, suggesting cross-reactive memory joined. Second-wave clones with a day 37 peak had unconfirmed SARS-CoV-2 specificity. Day 15 to 85 contracting clones showed balanced CD4/CD8; day 15 to 37 expanders favored CD4+.

Sequenced: PBMCs or a T cell subset sorted from them (not recorded which). The J gene is TRBJ2-7, the V gene TRBV3-1; the match to TRBD2 covers 10 bases. The sequence was collected from an adult woman who had mild COVID-19 (a few samples of this study predate the infection). Cell type and time point are not known. CDR3 DNA sequence: TGTGCCAGCAGCGGTCCGGCTAGCGGGGGATACGAGCAGTACTTC. It encodes CASSGPASGGYEQYF.